This TCR beta chain was found in a study of T cell responses to AZD1222 COVID-19 vaccine. CDR1 is LGHNA, CDR2 YNFKEQ, per germline. The CDR3 has 15 residues. The junction had 5 bases not matched to a gene; V was cut back by 0 bases and J by 8 bases. Sequenced by immunoSEQ multiplex PCR; TCRdb stores in-frame clones only, minus some. In the table there are roughly 6,100 clones, more than 75% of which are singletons. Worth noting for this clone: Its antigen is unknown.

Overall study results and limits: Reportedly, nearly half of unique spike TCRs recognized epitopes outside B.1.351/B.1.1.7 mutations. The breadth and depth of Spike-specific TCRs increased once two AZD1222 doses had been given.

This chain connects TRBV4-2 to TRBJ1-4; 8 positions agree with TRBD1. The source material was peripheral blood, sampled 28 days after the second AZD1222 dose. This receptor was identified in an adult who received the AZD1222 COVID-19 vaccine. CDR3 bases: TGTGCCAGCAGCCAAGACATACAGGGGGACGAAAAACTGTTTTTT. Translated: CASSQDIQGDEKLFF.